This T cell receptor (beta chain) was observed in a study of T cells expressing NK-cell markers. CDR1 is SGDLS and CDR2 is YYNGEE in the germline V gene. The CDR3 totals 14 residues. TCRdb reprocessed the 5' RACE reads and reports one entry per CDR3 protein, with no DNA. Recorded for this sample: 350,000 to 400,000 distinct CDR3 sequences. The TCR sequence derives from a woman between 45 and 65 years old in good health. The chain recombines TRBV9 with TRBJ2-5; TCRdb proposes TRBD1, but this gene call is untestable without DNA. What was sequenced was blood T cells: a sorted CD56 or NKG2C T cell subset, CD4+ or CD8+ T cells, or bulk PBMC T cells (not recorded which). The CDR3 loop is CASSVDRVEETQYF.